This TCR beta chain was captured by sequencing in a study of T cells after yellow fever vaccination. Points from the study as a whole: Weaker, the secondary response had a peak occurring faster, on day 5 versus 15. Any FACS-sorted repertoire could hold abundant clonotypes that contaminate it from the bulk population.

MiXCR was run by TCRdb on the 5' RACE reads, yielding one entry per CDR3 protein. The sample has 120,000 or so distinct CDR3 sequences, under 9% seen once; the top ten hold 40%. The sample holds a few counts of this clonotype. Its specificity is unknown. V dropped 1 base and J dropped 6 bases, with 6 bases sitting between them. There are 13 residues in the CDR3. Germline V gene lookup returns CDR1 MNHEY and CDR2 SVGAGI. This clonotype originated in a man aged 18 to 30 who received the YFV17D yellow fever vaccine. V is TRBV6-5 and J is TRBJ2-2; D is undetermined. The material sequenced was CD8+ T cells sorted from PBMCs, taken on the day of the yellow fever booster vaccination. DNA of the CDR3: TGTGCCAGCAGTTACTATTCGGCCGGGGAGCTGTTTTTT. As protein: CASSYYSAGELFF.